The 6 T cell receptor beta chains given below trace back to one sample, sequenced in a study of CD8+ T cells in alopecia areata. As the sequencing template, cDNA was produced by extracting RNA and reverse transcribing it. Measured with immunoSEQ multiplex PCR; TCRdb has only the in-frame clones, and not every one. The top ten hold 3.5% to 5.5% of the sample, which has around 130,000 clones, 50% to 60% seen once. The sequencing here drew on CD4+ T cells sorted from blood, taken at week 0. These receptors all stem from a human donor with alopecia areata.

This clone has only a few counts. This chain joins TRBV4-3 and TRBJ1-2; 7 bases agree with TRBD1. The CDR3 length is 15 residues. The V gene's germline CDR1 is LGHNA and CDR2 YSLEER. Trimming at V came to 0 bases and at J to 4 bases, leaving 5 bases not matched to a gene. The DNA for the CDR3 is TGCGCCAGCAGCCAAGATTGGGCAGGGGGCTATGGCTACACCTTC. This sequence encodes CASSQDWAGGYGYTF.

The V gene is TRBV7-2, the J gene TRBJ1-2; D gene ambiguous. The CDR3 has 13 amino acids. Trimming shortened V by 3 bases and J by 2 bases, and 7 bases separated the two germline ends. From germline, CDR1 is SGHTA and CDR2 FQGNSA. The CDR3 DNA follows: TGTGCCAGCAGCTTCGACGGGAACTATGGCTACACCTTC. It translates to CASSFDGNYGYTF.

This clone was counted once. J is TRBJ2-2 and V is TRBV19, with D possibly TRBD1 on 6 matching bases. Germline CDR1 LNHDA, CDR2 SQIVND (reference sequence). Trimming stripped 3 bases from V and 0 bases from J, with 11 bases between. The CDR3 contains 16 residues. The CDR3 coding sequence is TGTGCCAGTAGTATCGGGACACCCTCGAACACCGGGGAGCTGTTTTTT. Protein sequence: CASSIGTPSNTGELFF.

The rearrangement uses TRBV23-1 and TRBJ2-3, with 7 positions matching TRBD1. TRBV23-1 is an ORF for which the function is uncertain. With V trimmed by 6 bases and J by 0 bases, 6 bases remained unmatched. There are 15 residues in the CDR3. In DNA form, the CDR3 reads TGCGCCAGCAGGCCCCGGGACAGCAGCACAGATACGCAGTATTTT. It is translated as CASRPRDSSTDTQYF.

This chain joins TRBV7-2 and TRBJ2-5; TRBD1 is a possible D gene (5 bases). Between the trimmed V and J ends, which lost 2 bases and 4 bases, there was a span of 11 bases. The CDR3 is 14 residues long. The V gene's germline CDR1 is SGHTA and CDR2 FQGNSA. The CDR3 protein is CASSLQTELETQYF. For the CDR3, the DNA is TGTGCCAGCAGCTTACAGACAGAACTAGAGACCCAGTACTTC.

This rearrangement joins TRBV5-4 to TRBJ2-1; tentative D call: TRBD2 (6 bases). V was clipped by 0 bases and J by 9 bases, with 22 bases between them. Germline CDR1 is SGHNT and CDR2 is YYREEE (reference sequence). The CDR3 runs to 17 residues. CDR3 in amino acids: CASSLGGGDVSGGEQFF. For the CDR3, the DNA is TGTGCCAGCAGCTTGGGGGGCGGGGACGTGTCGGGTGGTGAGCAGTTCTTC.